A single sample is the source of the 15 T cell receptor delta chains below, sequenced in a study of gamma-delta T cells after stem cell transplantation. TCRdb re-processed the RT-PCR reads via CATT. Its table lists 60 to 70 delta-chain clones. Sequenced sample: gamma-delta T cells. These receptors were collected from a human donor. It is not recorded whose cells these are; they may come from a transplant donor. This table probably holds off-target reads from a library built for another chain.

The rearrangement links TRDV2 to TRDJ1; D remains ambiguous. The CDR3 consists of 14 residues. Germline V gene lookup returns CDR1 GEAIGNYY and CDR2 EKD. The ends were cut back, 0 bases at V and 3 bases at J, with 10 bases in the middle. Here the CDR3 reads CACDTVWRADKLIF. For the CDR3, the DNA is TGTGCCTGTGACACCGTCTGGAGGGCCGATAAACTCATCTTT.

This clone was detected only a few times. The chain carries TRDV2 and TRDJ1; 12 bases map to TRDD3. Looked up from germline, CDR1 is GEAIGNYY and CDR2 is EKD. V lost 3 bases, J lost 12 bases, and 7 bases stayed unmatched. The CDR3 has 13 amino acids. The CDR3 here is CACDSILGDTVIF. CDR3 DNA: TGTGCCTGTGACTCAATACTGGGGGATACCGTCATCTTT.

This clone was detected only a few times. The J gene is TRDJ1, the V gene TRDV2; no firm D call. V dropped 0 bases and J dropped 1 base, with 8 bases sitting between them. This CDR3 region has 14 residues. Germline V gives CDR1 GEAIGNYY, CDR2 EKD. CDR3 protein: CACDTVGFTDKLIF. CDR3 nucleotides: TGTGCCTGTGACACCGTTGGGTTCACCGATAAACTCATCTTT.

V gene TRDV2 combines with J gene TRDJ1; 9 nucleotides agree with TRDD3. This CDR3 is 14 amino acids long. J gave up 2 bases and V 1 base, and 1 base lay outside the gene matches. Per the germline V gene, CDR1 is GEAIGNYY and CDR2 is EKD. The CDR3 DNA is TGTGCCTGTGACACACTGGGGGAAACCGATAAACTCATCTTT. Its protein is CACDTLGETDKLIF.

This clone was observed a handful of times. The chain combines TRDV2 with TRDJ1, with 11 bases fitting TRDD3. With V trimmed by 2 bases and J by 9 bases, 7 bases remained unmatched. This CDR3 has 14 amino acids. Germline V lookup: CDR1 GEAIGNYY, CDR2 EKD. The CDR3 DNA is TGTGCCTGTGACAAGCTACTGGGGGATAGGGAACTCATCTTT. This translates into CACDKLLGDRELIF.

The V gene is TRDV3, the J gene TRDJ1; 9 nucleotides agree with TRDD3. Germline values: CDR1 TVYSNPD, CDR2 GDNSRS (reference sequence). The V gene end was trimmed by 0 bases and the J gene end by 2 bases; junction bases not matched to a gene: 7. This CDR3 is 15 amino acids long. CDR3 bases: TGTGCCTTTAGTCCTACTGGGGGACTTACCGATAAACTCATCTTT. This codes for CAFSPTGGLTDKLIF. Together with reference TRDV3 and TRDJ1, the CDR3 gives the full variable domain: CDKVTQSSPDQTVASGSEVVLLCTYDTVYSNPDLFWYRIRPDYSFQFVFYGDNSRSEGADFTQGRFSVKHILTQKAFHLVISPVRTEDSATYYCAFSPTGGLTDKLIFGKGTRVTVEP.

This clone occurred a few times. CDR3 in amino acids: CACDRLRPTDKLIF. Here the CDR3 DNA reads TGTGCCTGTGACCGACTACGTCCCACGGATAAACTCATCTTT. The V gene is TRDV2, the J gene TRDJ1; D unclear. The CDR3 is 14 amino acids. CDR1 GEAIGNYY and CDR2 EKD come from the germline V gene. V was shortened by 3 bases and J by 5 bases, with 15 bases between the two germline ends.

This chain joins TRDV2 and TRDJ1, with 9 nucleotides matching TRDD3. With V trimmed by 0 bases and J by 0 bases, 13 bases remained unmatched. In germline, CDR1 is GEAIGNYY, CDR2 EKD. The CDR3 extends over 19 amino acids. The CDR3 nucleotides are TGTGCCTGTGACACCGTTAGCCTGGGGGATCGGGAGGACACCGATAAACTCATCTTT. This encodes CACDTVSLGDREDTDKLIF.

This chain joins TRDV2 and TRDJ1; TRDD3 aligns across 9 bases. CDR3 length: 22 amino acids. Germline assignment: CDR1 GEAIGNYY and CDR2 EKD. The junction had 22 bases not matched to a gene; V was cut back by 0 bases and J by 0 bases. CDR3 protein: CACDTVTPSTGGPPRYTDKLIF. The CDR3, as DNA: TGTGCCTGTGACACCGTTACGCCTAGTACTGGGGGACCCCCAAGGTACACCGATAAACTCATCTTT.

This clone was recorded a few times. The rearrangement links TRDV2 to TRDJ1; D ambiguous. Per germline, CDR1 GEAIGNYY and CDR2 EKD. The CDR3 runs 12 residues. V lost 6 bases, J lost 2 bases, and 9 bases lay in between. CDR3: CACIGVTDKLIF. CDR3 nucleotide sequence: TGTGCCTGTATCGGGGTTACCGATAAACTCATCTTT.

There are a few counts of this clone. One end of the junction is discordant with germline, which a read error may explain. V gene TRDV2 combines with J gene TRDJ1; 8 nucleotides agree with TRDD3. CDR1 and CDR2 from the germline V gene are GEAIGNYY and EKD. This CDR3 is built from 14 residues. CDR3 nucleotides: TGTGCCTGTGACAACCTGGGGGACACCGGTAAACTCATCTTT. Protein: CACDNLGDTGKLIF.

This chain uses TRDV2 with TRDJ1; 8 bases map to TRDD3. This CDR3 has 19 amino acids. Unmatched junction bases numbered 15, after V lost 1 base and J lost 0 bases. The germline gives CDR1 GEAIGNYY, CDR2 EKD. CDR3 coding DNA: TGTGCCTGTGACACAGACCCTGGAACTGGGGGCCCTTACACCGATAAACTCATCTTT. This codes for CACDTDPGTGGPYTDKLIF.

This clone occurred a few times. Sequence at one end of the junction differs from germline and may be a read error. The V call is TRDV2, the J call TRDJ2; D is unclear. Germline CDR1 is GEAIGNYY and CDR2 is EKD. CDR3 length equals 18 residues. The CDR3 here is CACDLVGVEATNRAQLIF. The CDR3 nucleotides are TGTGCCTGTGACCTCGTCGGGGTTGAGGCTACCAACAGAGCACAACTAATCTTT.

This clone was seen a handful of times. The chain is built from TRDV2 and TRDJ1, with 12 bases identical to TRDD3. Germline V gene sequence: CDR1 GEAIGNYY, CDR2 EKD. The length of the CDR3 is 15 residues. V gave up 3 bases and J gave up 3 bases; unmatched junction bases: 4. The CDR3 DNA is TGTGCCTGTGACTTACTGGGGGATACTCCCGATAAACTCATCTTT. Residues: CACDLLGDTPDKLIF.

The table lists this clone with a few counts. The CDR3 loop is CACDTLGATPSLTAQLFF. In DNA, the CDR3 is TGTGCCTGTGACACTCTGGGGGCCACCCCCTCTTTGACAGCACAACTCTTCTTT. The chain carries TRDV2 and TRDJ2; 7 bases align to TRDD3. The V gene end was trimmed by 1 base and the J gene end by 0 bases; junction bases not matched to a gene: 10. CDR1 is GEAIGNYY and CDR2 is EKD in the germline V gene. There are 18 residues in the CDR3.